The subject of this entry is one TCR beta chain. The sample is drawn from a study of blood T cell repertoires in COVID-19. Sequenced by immunoSEQ multiplex PCR; TCRdb stores in-frame clones only, minus some. The repertoire consists of about 220,000 clones, with 70% to 90% occurring once and the leading ten covering around 9.6%. The CDR3 has 14 amino acids. Germline-derived CDR1 and CDR2 are LGHDT and YNNKEL (reference sequence). The V and J ends lost 3 bases and 4 bases, in that order; junction bases with no gene match: 3. The chain employs TRBV3-1 (or the pseudogene TRBV3-2) and TRBJ2-3; 8 positions agree with TRBD1. The origin of this receptor is a woman between 50 and 59 years old with COVID-19, enrolled during active disease. The sample consisted of peripheral blood. CDR3 in DNA: TGTGCCAGCAGCCAGACAGGGGACCCAGATACGCAGTATTTT. Translated, it gives CASSQTGDPDTQYF.